This is a list of T cell receptor beta chains from one sample in a study of HIV-infected patients and healthy controls. TCRdb independently ran MiXCR on the 5' RACE reads; one entry per CDR3 protein. The repertoire has 2,000 or so distinct CDR3 sequences, over 11% of them found once; the top ten carry about 20%. Sequenced here: blood, sampled during antiretroviral therapy. The source of these receptors is an adult with HIV infection. The CDR3 runs from the conserved cysteine through the conserved F or W. The D gene is left open where the match is weak. Part of the rows lack a size; the others show once, few, many or a class for expanded clones.

TRBJ2-2 | . | 13 | TRBV29-1 | medium-sized | CSVVWGNTGELFF | TGCAGCGTTGTCTGGGGAAACACCGGGGAGCTGTTTTTT
TRBJ2-3 | TRBD1 | 15 | TRBV5-6 | few | CASSTQGPERDTQYF | TGTGCCAGCAGCACACAGGGGCCAGAACGGGATACGCAGTATTTT
TRBJ1-1 | TRBD1 | 14 | TRBV7-2 | large | CASSLQGGRTEAFF | TGTGCCAGCAGCTTGCAGGGGGGAAGGACTGAAGCTTTCTTT
TRBJ2-3 | . | 15 | TRBV6-1 | . | CASSTTSFHTDTQYF | TGTGCCAGCTCTACGACTAGTTTTCACACAGATACGCAGTATTTT
TRBJ2-3 | . | 16 | TRBV19 | . | CASSSNSVTVTDTQYF | TGTGCCAGTAGTTCCAATAGCGTGACCGTCACAGATACGCAGTATTTT
TRBJ2-7 | . | 15 | TRBV10-3 | medium-sized | CAISESETEPYEQYF | TGTGCCATCAGTGAGTCCGAGACAGAGCCCTACGAGCAGTACTTC
TRBJ2-7 | TRBD2 | 15 | TRBV10-3 | medium-sized | CAISEGRAVFYEQYF | TGTGCCATCAGCGAAGGGAGGGCCGTTTTCTACGAGCAGTACTTC
TRBJ2-2 | . | 14 | TRBV29-1 | medium-sized | CSVDPQGGRGELFF | TGCAGCGTTGACCCCCAGGGGGGGCGCGGGGAGCTGTTTTTT
TRBJ1-6 | . | 16 | TRBV11-3 | medium-sized | CASSSRHASLNSPLHF | TGTGCCAGCAGCTCCCGTCATGCCTCTCTTAATTCACCCCTCCACTTT
TRBJ2-1 | TRBD2 | 17 | TRBV4-3 | medium-sized | CASSQAGLAEPGGEQFF | TGCGCCAGCAGCCAAGCCGGACTAGCGGAGCCCGGGGGTGAGCAGTTCTTC